Below are 13 T cell receptor beta chains sequenced from a single sample in a study of radiotherapy plus CTLA-4 blockade in lung cancer. Clones were sequenced by immunoSEQ multiplex PCR, and TCRdb holds only the in-frame ones, with some missing. Of roughly 76,000 clones listed, roughly 80% are singletons. The sequenced sample was peripheral blood, obtained from a patient treated with radiotherapy plus ipilimumab. These receptors were obtained from a human donor with non-small cell lung cancer whose response to radiotherapy plus ipilimumab could not be evaluated.

By sample share, this clone is medium-sized. This chain connects TRBV7-9 to TRBJ1-1; D may be TRBD1 (5 bases). In germline, CDR1 is SEHNR, CDR2 FQNEAQ (reference sequence). The CDR3 loop spans 13 amino acids. Trimming cost V 1 base and J 11 bases, with 14 bases left between them. This CDR3 is CASSLGQIDRAFF. CDR3 coding DNA: TGTGCCAGCAGCTTAGGACAGATTGATAGGGCTTTCTTT.

The chain combines TRBV30 with TRBJ2-3, with a tentative D call TRBD2 (5 bases). This CDR3 comprises 12 residues. The V end lost 5 bases, the J end lost 0 bases, and 6 bases lay between the germline ends. Per germline, CDR1 GTSNPN and CDR2 SVGIG (reference sequence). The CDR3 DNA reads as TGTGCCTGGGGGAGTAGCACAGATACGCAGTATTTT. Its protein product is CAWGSSTDTQYF.

The J gene is TRBJ1-2, the V gene TRBV19, with D possibly matching TRBD1 (5 bases). Germline V CDR1 and CDR2: LNHDA, SQIVND (reference sequence). The CDR3 totals 16 residues. The V and J ends lost 8 bases and 3 bases respectively, with 22 bases between them. CDR3 protein: CASSRQFGGEDYGYTF. The DNA of the CDR3 is TGTGCCAGTTCCCGGCAGTTTGGGGGGGAAGACTATGGCTACACCTTC.

The chain links TRBV5-1 to TRBJ1-1, with 9 bases that match TRBD1. The germline gives CDR1 SGHRS, CDR2 YFSETQ. This CDR3 has 13 residues. The V and J ends lost 6 bases and 3 bases, in that order; junction bases with no gene match: 3. The CDR3 sequence is CASIRTGDTEAFF. In DNA form, the CDR3 reads TGCGCCAGCATCAGGACAGGGGACACTGAAGCTTTCTTT.

The rearrangement joins TRBV7-2 to TRBJ1-5; D perhaps matches TRBD1 (5 bases). Germline V gives CDR1 SGHTA, CDR2 FQGNSA. V gave up 1 base and J gave up 4 bases, with 11 bases separating them. This CDR3 is 15 amino acids long. CDR3 sequence reads: CASSLGIGANQPQHF. The CDR3 nucleotides read TGTGCCAGCAGCTTAGGGATAGGGGCAAATCAGCCCCAGCATTTT.

CDR3 protein: CAWVGLGGARGANVLTF. The CDR3 nucleotides are TGTGCCTGGGTGGGTCTGGGGGGGGCGCGTGGGGCCAACGTCCTGACTTTC. The V gene is TRBV30, the J gene TRBJ2-6; possible D gene TRBD2, 7 bases. The CDR3 extends over 17 amino acids. The germline V gene encodes CDR1 GTSNPN and CDR2 SVGIG (reference sequence). V was pared by 5 bases and J by 3 bases, with 20 bases between.

The rearrangement links TRBV30 to TRBJ1-5; no clear D gene. Germline CDR1 GTSNPN, CDR2 SVGIG (reference sequence). The CDR3 sequence is 13 residues long. The V end was cut by 1 base, the J end by 4 bases, with 8 bases between. In DNA form, the CDR3 reads TGTGCCTGGAGTGGGCAGGAAAATCAGCCCCAGCATTTT. Its protein is CAWSGQENQPQHF.

V gene TRBV6-5 combines with J gene TRBJ2-1; 7 bases fit TRBD2. V dropped 7 bases and J dropped 9; count of bases not matched to a gene: 9. Germline V gene data show CDR1 as MNHEY and CDR2 as SVGAGI. This CDR3 contains 13 residues. For the CDR3, the DNA is TGTGCCAGCAATAAAAACGGGGGGAGTGAGCAGTTCTTC. Its translation is CASNKNGGSEQFF.

The genes are TRBV11-2 and TRBJ1-1; perhaps TRBD1 as D (6 bases). The CDR3 is made up of 15 amino acids. V was shortened by 3 bases and J by 1 base, with 12 bases between the two germline ends. The germline V gene has CDR1 SGHAT and CDR2 FQNNGV. As DNA, the CDR3 is TGTGCCAGCAGCTTGTACAGGGAACCGAACACTGAAGCTTTCTTT. Amino acid sequence: CASSLYREPNTEAFF.

This clone has just a few counts. V gene TRBV7-2 combines with J gene TRBJ1-5; D ambiguous. The V and J ends lost 4 bases and 5 bases respectively, with 15 bases between them. CDR3 size: 15 residues. Germline loops: CDR1 SGHTA, CDR2 FQGNSA. This CDR3 reads CASSSIPFQDQPQHF. CDR3 nucleotide sequence: TGTGCCAGCAGCTCTATCCCCTTTCAGGATCAGCCCCAGCATTTT.

The chain employs TRBV10-1 and TRBJ2-2, with D perhaps matching TRBD2 (5 bases). The length of the CDR3 is 16 residues. Trimming pared 4 bases from V and 4 bases from J, leaving 16 bases between. Germline CDR1 and CDR2: WNHNN and SYGVQD (reference sequence). The chain's CDR3 is CASSVSLSGFTGELFF. In DNA form, the CDR3 reads TGCGCCAGCAGTGTGAGTCTTTCGGGGTTCACCGGGGAGCTGTTTTTT.

This clone was seen a few times. This chain uses TRBV5-1 with TRBJ1-3; D not resolved. The CDR3 length is 13 residues. Looked up from germline, CDR1 is SGHRS and CDR2 is YFSETQ. Trimming stripped 0 bases from V and 4 bases from J, with 5 bases between. CDR3 DNA sequence: TGCGCCAGCAGCTTGGTGGGCGGAAACACCATATATTTT. It yields the protein CASSLVGGNTIYF.

The V and J genes are TRBV5-1 and TRBJ2-7, with 7 positions matching TRBD2. CDR3 size: 16 residues. Trimming cost V 0 bases and J 7 bases; bases outside gene matches: 13. Per germline, CDR1 SGHRS and CDR2 YFSETQ. The CDR3 region has the DNA TGCGCCAGCAGCTTGGCTTTAACTCGACTAGCTGGAGAGCAGTACTTC. This codes for CASSLALTRLAGEQYF. The entire variable domain, with the rest obtained from reference TRBV5-1 and TRBJ2-7, is as follows: KAGVTQTPRYLIKTRGQQVTLSCSPISGHRSVSWYQQTPGQGLQFLFEYFSETQRNKGNFPGRFSGRQFSNSRSEMNVSTLELGDSALYLCASSLALTRLAGEQYFGPGTRLTVT.